The 18 T cell receptor beta chains below were found in one sample sequenced in a study of cytotoxic CD8 clonotypes in ibrutinib-treated CLL. TCRdb's table, derived via immunoSEQ multiplex PCR, lists solely in-frame clones and lacks some. The profile covers 270,000 or so clones, with approximately 76% appearing a single time and about 5.3% taken by the ten largest. The sample here was PBMCs, taken at disease progression, from a patient treated with ibrutinib. The receptors shown here come from a human donor with chronic lymphocytic leukemia.

The genes are TRBV13 and TRBJ2-1, with 7 positions matching TRBD2. This CDR3 is 14 amino acids long. V trimming: 4 bases; J trimming: 5 bases; junction bases outside the gene matches: 5. In germline, CDR1 is PRHDT, CDR2 FYEKMQ (reference sequence). In DNA, the CDR3 is TGTGCCAGCAGCTCCCGGGAGGAAGACAATGAGCAGTTCTTC. It is translated as CASSSREEDNEQFF.

This clone was detected only a few times. This chain uses TRBV18 with TRBJ1-6; D gene ambiguous. Per germline, CDR1 KGHSH and CDR2 LQKENI. Deletions cut 8 bases from V and 0 bases from J, with 5 bases between. There are 13 residues in the CDR3. CDR3 nucleotide sequence: TGTGCCAGCCGGGGCTCCTATAATTCACCCCTCCACTTT. This gives the protein CASRGSYNSPLHF.

This clone showed up just a few times. V and J are TRBV9 and TRBJ1-6; no firm D call. The V end lost 2 bases, the J end lost 7 bases, and 7 bases lay between the germline ends. The CDR3 spans 13 residues. Germline V gene sequence: CDR1 SGDLS, CDR2 YYNGEE. The CDR3 is CASSVRTNSPLHF. CDR3 in DNA: TGTGCCAGCAGCGTTCGGACCAATTCACCCCTCCACTTT.

The V call is TRBV6-5, the J call TRBJ2-2; unclear D gene. V was clipped by 6 bases and J by 3 bases, with 11 bases between them. This CDR3 has 14 residues. Per germline, CDR1 MNHEY and CDR2 SVGAGI. The CDR3 DNA follows: TGTGCCAGCAGCTCCGGACGGTACACCGGGGAGCTGTTTTTT. Translated: CASSSGRYTGELFF.

This clone was counted only a few times. The gene calls are TRBV21-1 and TRBJ1-5; the table gives TRBD1 as D, unverified against the DNA. TRBV21-1 represents a pseudogene. This CDR3 region has 15 residues. Written as DNA, the CDR3 is TGTGCCAGCAACGGGGAGGACAGGTACAATCAGCCCCAGCATTTT. This sequence encodes CASNGEDRYNQPQHF.

This chain connects TRBV10-3 to TRBJ1-6; D is unclear. Looked up from germline, CDR1 is ENHRY and CDR2 is SYGVKD. This CDR3 spans 12 amino acids. Trimming took off 4 bases at V and 7 bases at J, with 5 bases between the two ends. The CDR3 DNA follows: TGTGCCATCAGTGGGCCGAATTCACCCCTCCACTTT. Amino acid sequence: CAISGPNSPLHF.

This clone has only a few counts. The V call is TRBV28, the J call TRBJ2-5, with 10 bases aligning to TRBD2. The length of the CDR3 is 15 residues. Germline trimming cut 4 bases from V and 5 bases from J; bases unmatched to any gene: 7. Germline V CDR1 and CDR2: MDHEN, SYDVKM. CDR3 protein: CASSSLAGAVETQYF. The DNA of the CDR3 is TGTGCCAGCAGTTCCCTAGCGGGAGCTGTGGAGACCCAGTACTTC.

The gene calls are TRBV5-6 and TRBJ1-6; D perhaps matches TRBD1 (6 bases). The CDR3 sequence is 11 residues long. Germline assignment: CDR1 SGHDT and CDR2 YYEEEE. V lost 2 bases and J lost 13, with 7 bases in between. The CDR3 here is CASSLQGPLHF. CDR3 coding DNA: TGTGCCAGCAGCTTACAGGGTCCCCTCCACTTT.

This chain joins TRBV5-1 and TRBJ2-1; 7 positions match TRBD2. Germline V gene lookup returns CDR1 SGHRS and CDR2 YFSETQ. This CDR3 contains 15 residues. Trimming took 1 base from V and 5 from J; bases not matched to a gene: 6. The DNA of the CDR3 is TGCGCCAGCAGCTTGAGGGCTAGCGGAGACAATGAGCAGTTCTTC. Protein sequence: CASSLRASGDNEQFF.

The CDR3 is CASSTDLGGETQYF. CDR3 nucleotides: TGCGCCAGCAGCACAGACTTAGGGGGGGAGACCCAGTACTTC. This rearrangement joins TRBV4-3 to TRBJ2-5, with D tentatively TRBD1 or TRBD2 (6 bases each). Trimming removed 5 bases from V and 5 bases from J, with 15 bases in between. The CDR3 length is 14 residues. The germline V gene encodes CDR1 LGHNA and CDR2 YSLEER.

The chain links TRBV18 to TRBJ1-2, with unresolved D. The CDR3 has 15 amino acids. V lost 0 bases and J 5 bases, leaving 13 bases between the germline ends. Germline CDR1 KGHSH, CDR2 LQKENI. The CDR3 DNA is TGTGCCAGCTCACCACCGGCTGCACATGGGTATGGCTACACCTTC. As protein: CASSPPAAHGYGYTF. The variable domain in full, completed from reference TRBV18 and TRBJ1-2, reads NAGVMQNPRHLVRRRGQEARLRCSPMKGHSHVYWYRQLPEEGLKFMVYLQKENIIDESGMPKERFSAEFPKEGPSILRIQQVVRGDSAAYFCASSPPAAHGYGYTFGSGTRLTVV.

This rearrangement joins TRBV11-2 to TRBJ2-3; D may be TRBD1 (5 bases). V lost 3 bases and J 2 bases, leaving 6 bases between the germline ends. The CDR3 is 13 amino acids. CDR1 is SGHAT, CDR2 FQNNGV, per germline. The CDR3 protein is CASSLGPTDTQYF. Written as DNA, the CDR3 is TGTGCCAGCAGCTTGGGGCCCACAGATACGCAGTATTTT.

In DNA, the CDR3 is TGTGCCACCAGCAGGTATAGGGAGGAGTTGTACTTC. Translation gives CATSRYREELYF. The chain links TRBV15 to TRBJ2-7; perhaps TRBD2 as D (6 bases). V lost 3 bases, J lost 12 bases, and 15 bases lay in between. The germline gives CDR1 LNHNV, CDR2 YYDKDF (reference sequence). This CDR3 is built from 12 residues. Variable domain in full (rest from reference TRBV15 and TRBJ2-7): DAMVIQNPRYQVTQFGKPVTLSCSQTLNHNVMYWYQQKSSQAPKLLFHYYDKDFNNEADTPDNFQSRRPNTSFCFLDIRSPGLGDTAMYLCATSRYREELYFGPGTRLTVT.

This clone was seen only once. CDR3 bases: TGTGCCAGCAGTGACTCATGGCGGACAAGCACAGATACGCAGTATTTT. Its translation is CASSDSWRTSTDTQYF. The chain carries TRBV6-4 and TRBJ2-3, with D perhaps matching TRBD1 (5 bases). V was trimmed by 0 bases and J by 0 bases, leaving 10 bases between them. Germline CDR1 MRHNA, CDR2 SNTAGT. The length of the CDR3 is 16 residues.

J is TRBJ1-2 and V is TRBV14; tentative D call: TRBD1 (6 bases). V gave up 1 base and J gave up 4 bases, with 19 bases separating them. Germline V lookup: CDR1 SGHDN, CDR2 FVKESK. There are 17 residues in the CDR3. In DNA, the CDR3 is TGTGCCAGCAGCCAAGTCGGATTGGGACACGGGAGCTATGGCTACACCTTC. Its translation is CASSQVGLGHGSYGYTF.

This clone was picked up a small number of times. V and J are TRBV9 and TRBJ1-2; D unresolved. CDR1 is SGDLS and CDR2 is YYNGEE in the germline V gene. The V end lost 0 bases, the J end lost 4 bases, and 10 bases lay between the germline ends. This CDR3 region has 14 residues. CDR3 nucleotide sequence: TGTGCCAGCAGCGTAGGAGGAACGCTCTATGGCTACACCTTC. Translation gives CASSVGGTLYGYTF.

The chain has TRBV14 and TRBJ1-1, with a tentative D call TRBD1 (5 bases). There are 13 residues in the CDR3. Trimming took 0 bases from V and 6 from J, leaving 8 bases between them. The germline gives CDR1 SGHDN, CDR2 FVKESK. As DNA, the CDR3 is TGTGCCAGCAGCCAAGACCCGGGGGCTGAAGCTTTCTTT. This sequence encodes CASSQDPGAEAFF.

The chain carries TRBV5-1 and TRBJ1-2; no firm D call. Germline CDR1 SGHRS, CDR2 YFSETQ. Trimming removed 0 bases at V and 5 bases at J, with 8 bases between. The CDR3 runs to 13 residues. CDR3 sequence: CASSLALGYGYTF. The CDR3 DNA follows: TGCGCCAGCAGCTTGGCCCTTGGTTATGGCTACACCTTC.